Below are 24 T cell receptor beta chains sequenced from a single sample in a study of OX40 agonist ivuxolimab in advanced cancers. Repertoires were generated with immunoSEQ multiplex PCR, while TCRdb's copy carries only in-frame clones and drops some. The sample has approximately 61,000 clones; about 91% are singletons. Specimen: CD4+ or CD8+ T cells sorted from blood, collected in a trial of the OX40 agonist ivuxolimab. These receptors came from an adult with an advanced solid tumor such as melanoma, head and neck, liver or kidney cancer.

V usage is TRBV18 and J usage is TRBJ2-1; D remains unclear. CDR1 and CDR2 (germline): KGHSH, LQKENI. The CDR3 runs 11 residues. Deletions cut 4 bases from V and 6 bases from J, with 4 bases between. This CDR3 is CASSLANEQFF. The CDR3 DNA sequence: TGTGCCAGCTCACTAGCCAATGAGCAGTTCTTC.

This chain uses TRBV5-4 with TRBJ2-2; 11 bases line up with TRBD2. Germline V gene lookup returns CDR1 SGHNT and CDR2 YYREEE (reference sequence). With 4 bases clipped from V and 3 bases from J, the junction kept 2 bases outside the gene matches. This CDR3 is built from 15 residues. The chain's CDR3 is CASSQLAGDTGELFF. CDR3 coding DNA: TGTGCCAGCAGCCAACTAGCGGGAGACACCGGGGAGCTGTTTTTT.

CDR3 amino acids: CAISRTSGTFADTQYF. The CDR3 nucleotides are TGTGCCATCAGCCGGACTAGCGGGACCTTCGCAGATACGCAGTATTTT. The rearrangement joins TRBV10-3 to TRBJ2-3; 12 positions agree with TRBD2. J was trimmed by 4 bases and V by 6 bases; bases with no gene match: 8. CDR3 length: 16 residues. CDR1 is ENHRY, CDR2 SYGVKD, per germline.

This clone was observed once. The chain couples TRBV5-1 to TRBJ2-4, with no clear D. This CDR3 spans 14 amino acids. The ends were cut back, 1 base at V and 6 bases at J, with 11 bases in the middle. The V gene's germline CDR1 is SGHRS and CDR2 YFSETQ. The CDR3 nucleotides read TGCGCCAGCAGCTTGCAAGGGATGGGAAACATTCAGTACTTC. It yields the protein CASSLQGMGNIQYF. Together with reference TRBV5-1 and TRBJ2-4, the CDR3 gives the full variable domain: KAGVTQTPRYLIKTRGQQVTLSCSPISGHRSVSWYQQTPGQGLQFLFEYFSETQRNKGNFPGRFSGRQFSNSRSEMNVSTLELGDSALYLCASSLQGMGNIQYFGAGTRLSVL.

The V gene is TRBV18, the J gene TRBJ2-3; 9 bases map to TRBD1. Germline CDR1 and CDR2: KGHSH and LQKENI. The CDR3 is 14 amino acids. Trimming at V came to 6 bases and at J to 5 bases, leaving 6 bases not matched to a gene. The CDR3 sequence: CASSWDREVDTQYF. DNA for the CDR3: TGTGCCAGCTCGTGGGACAGGGAGGTAGATACGCAGTATTTT.

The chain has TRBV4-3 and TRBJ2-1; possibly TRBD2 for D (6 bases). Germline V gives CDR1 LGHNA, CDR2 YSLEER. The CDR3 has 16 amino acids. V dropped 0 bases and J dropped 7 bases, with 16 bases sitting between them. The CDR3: CASSQESRGFGNEQFF. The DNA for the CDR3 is TGCGCCAGCAGCCAAGAGTCCCGGGGGTTTGGGAATGAGCAGTTCTTC.

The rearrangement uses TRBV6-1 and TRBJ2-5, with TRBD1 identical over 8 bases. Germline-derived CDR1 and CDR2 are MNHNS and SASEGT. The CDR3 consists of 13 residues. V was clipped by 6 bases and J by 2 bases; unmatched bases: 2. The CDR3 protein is CASRGQGQETQYF. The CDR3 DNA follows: TGTGCCAGCAGAGGACAGGGACAAGAGACCCAGTACTTC.

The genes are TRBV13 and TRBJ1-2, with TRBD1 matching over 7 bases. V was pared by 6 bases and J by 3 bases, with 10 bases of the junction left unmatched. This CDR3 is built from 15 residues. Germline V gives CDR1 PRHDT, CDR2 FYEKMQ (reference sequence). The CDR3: CASRRYRGVDYGYTF. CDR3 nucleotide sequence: TGTGCCAGCAGACGATACAGGGGAGTTGACTATGGCTACACCTTC.

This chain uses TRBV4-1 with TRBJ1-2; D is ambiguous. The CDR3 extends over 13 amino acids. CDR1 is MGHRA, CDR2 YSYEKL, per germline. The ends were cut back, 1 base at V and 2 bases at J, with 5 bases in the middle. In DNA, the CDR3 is TGCGCCAGCAGCCAAGGGATGAACTATGGCTACACCTTC. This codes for CASSQGMNYGYTF.

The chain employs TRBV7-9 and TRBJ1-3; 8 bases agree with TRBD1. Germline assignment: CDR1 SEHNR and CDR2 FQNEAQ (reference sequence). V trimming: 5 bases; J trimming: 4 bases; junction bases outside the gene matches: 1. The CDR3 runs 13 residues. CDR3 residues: CASSRTGGNTIYF. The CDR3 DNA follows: TGTGCCAGCAGCCGGACAGGGGGAAACACCATATATTTT. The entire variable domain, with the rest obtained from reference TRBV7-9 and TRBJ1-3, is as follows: DTGVSQNPRHKITKRGQNVTFRCDPISEHNRLYWYRQTLGQGPEFLTYFQNEAQLEKSRLLSDRFSAERPKGSFSTLEIQRTEQGDSAMYLCASSRTGGNTIYFGEGSWLTVV.

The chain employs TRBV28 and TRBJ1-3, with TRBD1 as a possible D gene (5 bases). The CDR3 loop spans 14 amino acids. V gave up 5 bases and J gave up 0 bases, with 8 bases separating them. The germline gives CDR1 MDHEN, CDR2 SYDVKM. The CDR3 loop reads CASSPQVSGNTIYF. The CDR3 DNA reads TGTGCCAGCAGTCCACAGGTCTCTGGAAACACCATATATTTT.

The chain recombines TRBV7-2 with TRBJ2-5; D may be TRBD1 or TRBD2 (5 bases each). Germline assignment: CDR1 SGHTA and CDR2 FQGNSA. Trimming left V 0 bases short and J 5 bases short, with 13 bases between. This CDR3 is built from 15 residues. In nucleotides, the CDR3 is TGTGCCAGCAGCTTAGCACGGCAGGGCGGGGAGACCCAGTACTTC. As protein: CASSLARQGGETQYF.

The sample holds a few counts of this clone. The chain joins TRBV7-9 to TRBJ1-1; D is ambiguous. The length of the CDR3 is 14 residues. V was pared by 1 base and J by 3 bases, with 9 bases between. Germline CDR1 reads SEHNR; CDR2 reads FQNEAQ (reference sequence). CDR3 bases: TGTGCCAGCAGCTTAGACGTGGGTTACACTGAAGCTTTCTTT. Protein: CASSLDVGYTEAFF.

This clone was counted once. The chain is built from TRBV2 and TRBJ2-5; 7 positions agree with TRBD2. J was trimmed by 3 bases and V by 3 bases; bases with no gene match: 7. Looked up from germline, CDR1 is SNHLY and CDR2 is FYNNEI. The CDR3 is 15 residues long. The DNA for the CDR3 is TGTGCCAGCAGTGACTCCCCACGGGGGGAAGAGACCCAGTACTTC. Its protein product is CASSDSPRGEETQYF. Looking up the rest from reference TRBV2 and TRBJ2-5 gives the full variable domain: EPEVTQTPSHQVTQMGQEVILRCVPISNHLYFYWYRQILGQKVEFLVSFYNNEISEKSEIFDDQFSVERPDGSNFTLKIRSTKLEDSAMYFCASSDSPRGEETQYFGPGTRLLVL.

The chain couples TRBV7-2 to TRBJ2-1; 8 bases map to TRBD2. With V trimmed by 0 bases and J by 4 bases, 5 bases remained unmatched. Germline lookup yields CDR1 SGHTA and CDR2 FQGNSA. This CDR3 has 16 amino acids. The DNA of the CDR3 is TGTGCCAGCAGCTTAGCGTTTAGCGGGGCGTACAATGAGCAGTTCTTC. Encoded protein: CASSLAFSGAYNEQFF.

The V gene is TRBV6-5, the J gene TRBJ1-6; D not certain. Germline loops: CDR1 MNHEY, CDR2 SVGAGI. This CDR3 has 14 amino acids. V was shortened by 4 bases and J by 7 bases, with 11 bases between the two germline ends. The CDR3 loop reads CASSWAPRNSPLHF. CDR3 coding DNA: TGTGCCAGCAGTTGGGCCCCTCGGAATTCACCCCTCCACTTT.

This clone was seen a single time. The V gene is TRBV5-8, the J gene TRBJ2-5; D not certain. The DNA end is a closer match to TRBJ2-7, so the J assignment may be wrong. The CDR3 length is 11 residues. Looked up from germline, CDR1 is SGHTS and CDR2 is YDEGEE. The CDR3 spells CASSFHYEQYF. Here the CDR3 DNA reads TGTGCCAGCAGCTTCCATTACGAGCAGTACTTC.

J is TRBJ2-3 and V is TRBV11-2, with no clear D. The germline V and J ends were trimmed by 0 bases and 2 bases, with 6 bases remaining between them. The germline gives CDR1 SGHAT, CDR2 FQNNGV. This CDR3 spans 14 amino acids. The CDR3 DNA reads TGTGCCAGCAGCTTAGATCATGACACAGATACGCAGTATTTT. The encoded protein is CASSLDHDTDTQYF.

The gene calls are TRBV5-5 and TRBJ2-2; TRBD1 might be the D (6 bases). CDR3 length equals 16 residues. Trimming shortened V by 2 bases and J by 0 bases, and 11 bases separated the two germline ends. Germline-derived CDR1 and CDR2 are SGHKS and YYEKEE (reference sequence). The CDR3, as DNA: TGTGCCAGCAGCTTCTCAGGGGACCCGAACACCGGGGAGCTGTTTTTT. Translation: CASSFSGDPNTGELFF. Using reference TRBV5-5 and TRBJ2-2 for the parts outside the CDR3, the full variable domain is DAGVTQSPTHLIKTRGQQVTLRCSPISGHKSVSWYQQVLGQGPQFIFQYYEKEERGRGNFPDRFSARQFPNYSSELNVNALLLGDSALYLCASSFSGDPNTGELFFGEGSRLTVL.

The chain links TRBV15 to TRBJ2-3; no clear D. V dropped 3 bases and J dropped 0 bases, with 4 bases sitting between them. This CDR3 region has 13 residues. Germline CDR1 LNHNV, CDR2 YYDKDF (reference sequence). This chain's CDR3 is CATSSRSTDTQYF. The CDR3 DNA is TGTGCCACCAGCAGCCGAAGCACAGATACGCAGTATTTT. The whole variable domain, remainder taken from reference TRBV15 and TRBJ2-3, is DAMVIQNPRYQVTQFGKPVTLSCSQTLNHNVMYWYQQKSSQAPKLLFHYYDKDFNNEADTPDNFQSRRPNTSFCFLDIRSPGLGDTAMYLCATSSRSTDTQYFGPGTRLTVL.

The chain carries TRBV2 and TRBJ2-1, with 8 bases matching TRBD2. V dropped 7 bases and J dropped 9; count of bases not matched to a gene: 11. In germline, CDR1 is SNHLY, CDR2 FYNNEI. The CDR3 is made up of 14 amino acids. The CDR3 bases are TGTGCCAGCAAGCGGGGGAACCAACAGGGTGAGCAGTTCTTC. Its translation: CASKRGNQQGEQFF.

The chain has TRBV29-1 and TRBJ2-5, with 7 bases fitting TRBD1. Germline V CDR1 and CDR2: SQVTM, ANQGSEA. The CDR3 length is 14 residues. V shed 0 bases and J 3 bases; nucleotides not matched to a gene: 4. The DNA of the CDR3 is TGCAGCGTTGAAGATAACCAGGGGGAAGAGACCCAGTACTTC. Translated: CSVEDNQGEETQYF.

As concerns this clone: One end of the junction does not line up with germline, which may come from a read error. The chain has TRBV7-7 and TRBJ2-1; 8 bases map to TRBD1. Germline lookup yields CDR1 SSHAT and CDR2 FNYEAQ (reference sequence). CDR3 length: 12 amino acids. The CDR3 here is CASSSQGGEQFF. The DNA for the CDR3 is TGTGCTAGCAGCTCACAGGGGGGTGAGCAGTTCTTC. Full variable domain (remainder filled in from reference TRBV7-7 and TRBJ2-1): GAGVSQSPRYKVTKRGQDVTLRCDPISSHATLYWYQQALGQGPEFLTYFNYEAQPDKSGLPSDRFSAERPEGSISTLTIQRTEQRDSAMYRCASSSQGGEQFFGPGTRLTVL.

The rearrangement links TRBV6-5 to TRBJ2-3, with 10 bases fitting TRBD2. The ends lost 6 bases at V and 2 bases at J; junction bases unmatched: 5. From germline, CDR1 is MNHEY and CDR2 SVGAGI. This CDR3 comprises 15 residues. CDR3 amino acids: CASSRSGRVTDTQYF. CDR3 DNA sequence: TGTGCCAGCAGCCGCAGCGGGAGGGTCACAGATACGCAGTATTTT.